This TCR beta chain was captured in a study of T cells after yellow fever vaccination. A single record per CDR3 protein comes from TCRdb applying MiXCR to the 5' RACE reads. The sample lists approximately 550,000 distinct CDR3 sequences, 19% occurring once. This clonotype was picked up a small number of times. Trimming shortened V by 3 bases and J by 1 base, and 12 bases separated the two germline ends. The CDR3 totals 15 residues. Sample: PBMCs, taken 15 days after the yellow fever booster vaccination. The chain is built from TRBV12-3 or TRBV12-4 and TRBJ2-5; D is possibly TRBD2 (6 bases). This receptor was identified in a man aged 30-40 years who received the YFV17D yellow fever vaccine. DNA for the CDR3: TGTGCCAGCAGTTTCGGTGGGAGGACCCAAGAGACCCAGTACTTC. It encodes CASSFGGRTQETQYF.